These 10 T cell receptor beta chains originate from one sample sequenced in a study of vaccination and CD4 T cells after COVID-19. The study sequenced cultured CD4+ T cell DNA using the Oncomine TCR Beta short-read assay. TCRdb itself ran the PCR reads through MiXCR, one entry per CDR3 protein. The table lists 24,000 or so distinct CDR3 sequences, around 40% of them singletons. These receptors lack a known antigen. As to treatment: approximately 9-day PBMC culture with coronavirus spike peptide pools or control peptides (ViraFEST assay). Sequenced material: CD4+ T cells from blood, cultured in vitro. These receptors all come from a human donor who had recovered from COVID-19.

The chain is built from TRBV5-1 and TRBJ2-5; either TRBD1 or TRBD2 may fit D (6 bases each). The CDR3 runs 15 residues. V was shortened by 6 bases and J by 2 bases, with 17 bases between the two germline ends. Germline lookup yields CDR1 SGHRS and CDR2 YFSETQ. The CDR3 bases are TGCGCCAGCAACATCGGAGGGGGACTTCAAGAGACCCAGTACTTC. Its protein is CASNIGGGLQETQYF.

In nucleotides, the CDR3 is TGTGCCAGCAGCCCGACTAGTGACACCGGGGAGCTGTTTTTT. Translation: CASSPTSDTGELFF. This chain connects TRBV7-2 to TRBJ2-2; D possibly corresponds to TRBD2 (6 bases). In germline, CDR1 is SGHTA, CDR2 FQGNSA. CDR3 size: 14 residues. Trimming took off 5 bases at V and 3 bases at J, with 10 bases between the two ends.

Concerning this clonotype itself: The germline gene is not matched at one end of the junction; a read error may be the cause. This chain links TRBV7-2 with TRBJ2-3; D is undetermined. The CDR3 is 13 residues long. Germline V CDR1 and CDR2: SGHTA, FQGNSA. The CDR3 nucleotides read TGTGCCAGCGGCTTAGCCCCCCCAGATACGCAGTATTTT. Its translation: CASGLAPPDTQYF.

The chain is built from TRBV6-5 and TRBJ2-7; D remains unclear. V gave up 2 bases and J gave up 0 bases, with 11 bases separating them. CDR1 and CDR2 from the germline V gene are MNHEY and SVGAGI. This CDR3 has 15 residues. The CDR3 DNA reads TGTGCCAGCAGTTACGGGCCCAGGAGCTCCTACGAGCAGTACTTC. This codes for CASSYGPRSSYEQYF.

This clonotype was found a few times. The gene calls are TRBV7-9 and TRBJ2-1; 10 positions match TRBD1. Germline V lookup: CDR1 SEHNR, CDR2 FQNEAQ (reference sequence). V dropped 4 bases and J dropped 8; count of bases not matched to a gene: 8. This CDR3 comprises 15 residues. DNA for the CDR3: TGTGCCAGCAGCTACGACAGGGGGCTTCGGGATGAGCAGTTCTTC. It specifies CASSYDRGLRDEQFF.

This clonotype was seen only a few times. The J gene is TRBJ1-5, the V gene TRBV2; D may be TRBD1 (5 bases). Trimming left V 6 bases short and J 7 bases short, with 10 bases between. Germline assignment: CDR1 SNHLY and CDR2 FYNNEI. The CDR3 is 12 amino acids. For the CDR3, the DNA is TGTGCCAGCAGAATAGGGGTGCAGCCCCAGCATTTT. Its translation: CASRIGVQPQHF.

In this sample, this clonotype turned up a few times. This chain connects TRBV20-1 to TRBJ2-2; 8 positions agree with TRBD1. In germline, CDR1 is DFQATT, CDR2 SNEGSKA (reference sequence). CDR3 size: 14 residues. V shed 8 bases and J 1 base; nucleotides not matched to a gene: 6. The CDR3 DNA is TGCAGTCCAGGGGGCAATTTGAACACCGGGGAGCTGTTTTTT. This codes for CSPGGNLNTGELFF.

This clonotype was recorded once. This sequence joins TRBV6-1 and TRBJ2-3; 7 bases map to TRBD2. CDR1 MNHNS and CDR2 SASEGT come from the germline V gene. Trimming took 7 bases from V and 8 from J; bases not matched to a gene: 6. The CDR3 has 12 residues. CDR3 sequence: CASKTPSGTQYF. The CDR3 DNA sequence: TGTGCCAGCAAGACACCTAGCGGTACGCAGTATTTT.

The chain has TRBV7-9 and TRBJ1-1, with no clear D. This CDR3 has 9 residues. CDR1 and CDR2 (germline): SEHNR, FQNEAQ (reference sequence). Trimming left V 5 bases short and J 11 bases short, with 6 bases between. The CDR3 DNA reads TGTGCCAGCAGCGCCGGGGCTTTCTTT. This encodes CASSAGAFF. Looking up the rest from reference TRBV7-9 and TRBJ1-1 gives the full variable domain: DTGVSQNPRHKITKRGQNVTFRCDPISEHNRLYWYRQTLGQGPEFLTYFQNEAQLEKSRLLSDRFSAERPKGSFSTLEIQRTEQGDSAMYLCASSAGAFFGQGTRLTVV.

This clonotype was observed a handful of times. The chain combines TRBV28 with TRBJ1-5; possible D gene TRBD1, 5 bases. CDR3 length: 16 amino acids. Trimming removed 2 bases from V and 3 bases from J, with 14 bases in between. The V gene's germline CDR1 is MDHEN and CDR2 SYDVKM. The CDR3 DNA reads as TGTGCCAGCAGTTTAGGGACGAGGATTACCAATCAGCCCCAGCATTTT. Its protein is CASSLGTRITNQPQHF.